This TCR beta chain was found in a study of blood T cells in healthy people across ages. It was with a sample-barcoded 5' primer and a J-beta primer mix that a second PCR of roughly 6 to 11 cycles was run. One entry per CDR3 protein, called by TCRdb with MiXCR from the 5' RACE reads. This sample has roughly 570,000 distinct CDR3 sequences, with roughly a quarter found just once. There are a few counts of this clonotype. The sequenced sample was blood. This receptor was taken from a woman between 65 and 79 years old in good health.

The DNA of the CDR3 is TGTGCCATCGGGAGACAGGACGTAACTGAAGCTTTCTTT. Translated, it gives CAIGRQDVTEAFF. The J gene is TRBJ1-1, the V gene TRBV10-3, with D maybe TRBD1 (6 bases). Trimming took off 8 bases at V and 5 bases at J, with 15 bases between the two ends. The CDR3 covers 13 residues. Looked up from germline, CDR1 is ENHRY and CDR2 is SYGVKD.